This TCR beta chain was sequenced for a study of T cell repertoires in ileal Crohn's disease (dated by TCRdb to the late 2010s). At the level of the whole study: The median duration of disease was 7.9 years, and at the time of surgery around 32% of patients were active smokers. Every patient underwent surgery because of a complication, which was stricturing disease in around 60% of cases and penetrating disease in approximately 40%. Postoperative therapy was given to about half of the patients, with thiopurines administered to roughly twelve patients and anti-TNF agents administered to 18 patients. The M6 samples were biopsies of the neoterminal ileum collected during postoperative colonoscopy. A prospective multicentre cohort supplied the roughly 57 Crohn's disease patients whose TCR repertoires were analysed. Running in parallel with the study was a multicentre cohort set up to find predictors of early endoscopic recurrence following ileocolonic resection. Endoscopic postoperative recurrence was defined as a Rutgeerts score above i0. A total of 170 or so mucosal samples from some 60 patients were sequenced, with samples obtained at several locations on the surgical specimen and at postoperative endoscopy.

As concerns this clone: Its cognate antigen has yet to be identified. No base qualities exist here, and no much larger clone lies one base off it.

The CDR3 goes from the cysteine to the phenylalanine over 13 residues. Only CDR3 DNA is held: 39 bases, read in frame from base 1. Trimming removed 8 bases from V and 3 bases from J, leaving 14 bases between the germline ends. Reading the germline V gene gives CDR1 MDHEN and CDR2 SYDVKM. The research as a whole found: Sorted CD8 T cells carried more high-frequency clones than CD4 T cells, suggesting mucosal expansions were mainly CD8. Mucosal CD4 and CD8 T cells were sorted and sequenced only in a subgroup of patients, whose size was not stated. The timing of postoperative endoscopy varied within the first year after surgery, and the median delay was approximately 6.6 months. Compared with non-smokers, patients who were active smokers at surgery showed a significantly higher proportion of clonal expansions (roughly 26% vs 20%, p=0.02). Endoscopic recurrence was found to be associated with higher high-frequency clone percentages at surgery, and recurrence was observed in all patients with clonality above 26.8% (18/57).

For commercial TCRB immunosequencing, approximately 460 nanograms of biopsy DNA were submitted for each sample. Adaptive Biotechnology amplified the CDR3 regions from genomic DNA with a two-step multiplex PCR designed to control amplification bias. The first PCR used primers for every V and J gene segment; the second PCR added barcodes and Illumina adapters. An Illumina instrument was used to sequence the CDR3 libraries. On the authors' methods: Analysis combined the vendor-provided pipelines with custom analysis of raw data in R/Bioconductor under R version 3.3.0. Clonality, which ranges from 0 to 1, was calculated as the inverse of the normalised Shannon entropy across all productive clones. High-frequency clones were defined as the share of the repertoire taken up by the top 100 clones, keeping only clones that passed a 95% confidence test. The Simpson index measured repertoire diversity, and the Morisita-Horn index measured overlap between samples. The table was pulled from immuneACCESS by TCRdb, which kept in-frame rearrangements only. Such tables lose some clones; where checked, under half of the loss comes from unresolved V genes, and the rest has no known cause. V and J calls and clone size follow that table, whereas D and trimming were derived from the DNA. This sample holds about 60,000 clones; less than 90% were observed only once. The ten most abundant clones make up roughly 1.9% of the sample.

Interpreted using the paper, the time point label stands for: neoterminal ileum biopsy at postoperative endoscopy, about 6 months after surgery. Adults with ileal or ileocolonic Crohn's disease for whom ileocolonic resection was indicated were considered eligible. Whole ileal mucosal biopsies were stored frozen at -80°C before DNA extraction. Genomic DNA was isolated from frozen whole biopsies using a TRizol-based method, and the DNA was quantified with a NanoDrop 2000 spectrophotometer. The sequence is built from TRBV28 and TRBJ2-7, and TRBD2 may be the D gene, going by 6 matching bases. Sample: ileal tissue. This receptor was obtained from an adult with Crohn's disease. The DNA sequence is TGTGCCAGCCGGACCGGGGGTAACTACGAGCAGTACTTC. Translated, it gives CASRTGGNYEQYF.